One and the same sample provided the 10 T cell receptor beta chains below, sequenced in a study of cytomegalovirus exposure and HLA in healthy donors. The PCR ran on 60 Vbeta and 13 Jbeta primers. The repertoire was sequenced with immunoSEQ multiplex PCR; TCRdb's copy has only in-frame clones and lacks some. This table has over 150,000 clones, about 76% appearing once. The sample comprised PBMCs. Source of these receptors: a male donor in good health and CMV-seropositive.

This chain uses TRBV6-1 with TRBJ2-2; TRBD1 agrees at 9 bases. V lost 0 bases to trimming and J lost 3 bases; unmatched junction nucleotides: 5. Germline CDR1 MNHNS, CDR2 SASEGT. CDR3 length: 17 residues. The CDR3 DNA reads TGTGCCAGCAGTGAAGCATACAGGGGGCTTTACACCGGGGAGCTGTTTTTT. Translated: CASSEAYRGLYTGELFF.

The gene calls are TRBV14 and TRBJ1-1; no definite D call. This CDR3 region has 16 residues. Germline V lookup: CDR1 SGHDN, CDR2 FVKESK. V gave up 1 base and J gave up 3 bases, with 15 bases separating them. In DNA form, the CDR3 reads TGTGCCAGCAGCCAAGCCGCGGGGTTAAGGGACACTGAAGCTTTCTTT. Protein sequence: CASSQAAGLRDTEAFF.

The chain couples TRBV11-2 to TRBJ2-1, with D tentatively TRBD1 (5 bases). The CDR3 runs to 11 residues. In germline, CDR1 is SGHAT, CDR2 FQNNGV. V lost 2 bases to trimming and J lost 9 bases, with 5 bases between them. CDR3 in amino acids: CASSLRGEQFF. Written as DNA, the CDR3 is TGTGCCAGCAGCTTAAGGGGTGAGCAGTTCTTC.

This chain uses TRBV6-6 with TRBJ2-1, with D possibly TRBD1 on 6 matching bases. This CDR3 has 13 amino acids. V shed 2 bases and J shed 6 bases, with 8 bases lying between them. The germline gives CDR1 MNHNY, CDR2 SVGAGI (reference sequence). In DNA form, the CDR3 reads TGTGCCAGCAGTTACATAGGGGGCAATGAGCAGTTCTTC. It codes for CASSYIGGNEQFF.

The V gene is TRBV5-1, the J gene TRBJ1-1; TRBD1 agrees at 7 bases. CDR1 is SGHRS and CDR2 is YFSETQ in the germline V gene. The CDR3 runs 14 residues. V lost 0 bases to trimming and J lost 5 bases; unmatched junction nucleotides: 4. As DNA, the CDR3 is TGCGCCAGCAGCTTGGGGCAGGGGGTTACTGAAGCTTTCTTT. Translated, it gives CASSLGQGVTEAFF. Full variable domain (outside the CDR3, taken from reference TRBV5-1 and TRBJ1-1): KAGVTQTPRYLIKTRGQQVTLSCSPISGHRSVSWYQQTPGQGLQFLFEYFSETQRNKGNFPGRFSGRQFSNSRSEMNVSTLELGDSALYLCASSLGQGVTEAFFGQGTRLTVV.

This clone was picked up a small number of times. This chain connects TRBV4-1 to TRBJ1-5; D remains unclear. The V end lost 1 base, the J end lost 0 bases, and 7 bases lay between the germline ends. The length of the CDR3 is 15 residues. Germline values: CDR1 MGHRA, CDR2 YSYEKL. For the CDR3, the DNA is TGCGCCAGCAGCCAAGGCAGAAATAGCAATCAGCCCCAGCATTTT. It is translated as CASSQGRNSNQPQHF.

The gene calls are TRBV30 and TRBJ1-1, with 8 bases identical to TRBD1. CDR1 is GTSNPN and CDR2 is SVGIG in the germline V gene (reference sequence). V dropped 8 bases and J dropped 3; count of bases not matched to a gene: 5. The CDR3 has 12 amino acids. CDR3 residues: CAVRQGYTEAFF. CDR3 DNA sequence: TGTGCCGTCCGACAGGGGTACACTGAAGCTTTCTTT. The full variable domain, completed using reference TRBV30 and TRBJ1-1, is SQTIHQWPATLVQPVGSPLSLECTVEGTSNPNLYWYRQAAGRGLQLLFYSVGIGQISSEVPQNLSASRPQDRQFILSSKKLLLSDSGFYLCAVRQGYTEAFFGQGTRLTVV.

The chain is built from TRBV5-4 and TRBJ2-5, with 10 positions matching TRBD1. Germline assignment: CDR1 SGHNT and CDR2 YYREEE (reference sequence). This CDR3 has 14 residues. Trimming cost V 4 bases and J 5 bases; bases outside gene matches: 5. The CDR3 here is CASSRDRGWETQYF. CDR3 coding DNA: TGTGCCAGCAGCCGGGACAGGGGTTGGGAGACCCAGTACTTC.

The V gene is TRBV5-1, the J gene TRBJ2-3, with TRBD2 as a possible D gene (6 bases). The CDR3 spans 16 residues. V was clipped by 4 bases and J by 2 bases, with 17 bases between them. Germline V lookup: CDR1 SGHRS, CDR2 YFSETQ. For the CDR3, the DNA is TGCGCCAGCAGCAGGGGACTCGAGGAATCCACAGATACGCAGTATTTT. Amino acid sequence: CASSRGLEESTDTQYF.

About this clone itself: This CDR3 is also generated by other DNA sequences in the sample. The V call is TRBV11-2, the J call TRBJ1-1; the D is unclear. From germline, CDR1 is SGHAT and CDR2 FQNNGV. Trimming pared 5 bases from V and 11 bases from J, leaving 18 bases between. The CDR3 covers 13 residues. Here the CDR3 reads CASSLNRSPGAFF. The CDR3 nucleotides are TGTGCCAGCAGCCTAAATCGGTCACCTGGTGCTTTCTTT.